A selection of T cell receptor beta chains follows, all from one sample in a study of blood T cell repertoires in COVID-19. Libraries were prepared by immunoSEQ multiplex PCR; TCRdb keeps only in-frame clonotypes and omits some of them. In the table there are a few hundred thousand clones, 88% of which are singletons. The sample taken for sequencing was PBMCs or T cells enriched from blood (not recorded which). Receptors were obtained from a woman in her fifties or sixties in a cohort exposed to, infected with or recovered from COVID-19 (not recorded which). The CDR3 runs from the conserved cysteine through the conserved F or W. D genes are given only for firm matches. Clone size appears in some rows only: once, few, many, or a class for an expanded clone.

.,TRBV19,.,TRBJ1-3,CASSPAGNTIYF,TGTGCCAGTAGCCCCGCTGGAAACACCATATATTTT
.,TRBV7-3,.,TRBJ1-2,CASSSTPGGASYGYTF,TGTGCCAGCAGCTCGACCCCGGGAGGGGCGAGCTATGGCTACACCTTC
TRBD1,TRBV6-5,.,TRBJ1-5,CASSLGQYSNQPQHF,TGTGCCAGCAGCTTGGGACAGTATAGCAATCAGCCCCAGCATTTT
.,TRBV5-6,.,TRBJ2-3,CASSLIARDTQYF,TGTGCCAGCAGCTTGATAGCAAGAGATACGCAGTATTTT
TRBD2,TRBV7-8,.,TRBJ2-1,CASSQSGSRGNEQFF,TGTGCCAGCAGCCAAAGCGGGAGCCGGGGAAATGAGCAGTTCTTC
TRBD1,TRBV11-2,.,TRBJ2-5,CASSRDRGETQYF,TGTGCCAGCAGCAGGGACAGGGGAGAGACCCAGTACTTC
.,TRBV28,.,TRBJ1-1,CASSSLWGGRNTEAFF,TGTGCCAGCAGTAGCCTGTGGGGGGGAAGGAACACTGAAGCTTTCTTT
.,TRBV27,.,TRBJ1-6,CASSFSKDGSPLHF,TGTGCCAGCAGTTTTAGTAAAGATGGTTCACCCCTCCACTTT
TRBD1,TRBV9,.,TRBJ2-1,CASSVRDRANEQFF,TGTGCCAGCAGCGTCCGGGACAGGGCCAATGAGCAGTTCTTC
TRBD1,TRBV30,.,TRBJ1-4,CAWRQGAREKLFF,TGTGCCTGGAGACAGGGGGCGCGGGAAAAACTGTTTTTT
TRBD1,TRBV24-1,.,TRBJ2-1,CATSDVTGGNEQFF,TGTGCCACCAGTGATGTTACAGGGGGCAATGAGCAGTTCTTC
TRBD1,TRBV19,.,TRBJ1-2,CASSPPGQGKGGYTF,TGTGCCAGTAGTCCACCGGGACAGGGAAAGGGTGGCTACACCTTC
TRBD2,TRBV6-1,.,TRBJ2-7,CASSEEASGGLNLYEQYF,TGTGCCAGCAGTGAAGAGGCTAGCGGGGGGCTGAATCTCTACGAGCAGTACTTC
.,TRBV18,.,TRBJ2-6,CASLDSSGANVLTF,TGTGCCAGCCTTGACAGCTCTGGGGCCAACGTCCTGACTTTC
TRBD1,TRBV10-1,.,TRBJ2-5,CASSSDRGWETQYF,TGCGCCAGCAGCTCAGACAGGGGGTGGGAGACCCAGTACTTC
TRBD1,TRBV5-1,.,TRBJ1-4,CASSFGTGGEKLFF,TGCGCCAGCAGCTTTGGGACAGGGGGTGAAAAACTGTTTTTT
TRBD2,TRBV11-2,.,TRBJ2-3,CASHGTSGPDTQYF,TGTGCCAGTCACGGGACTAGCGGGCCAGATACGCAGTATTTT
TRBD1,TRBV15,.,TRBJ1-4,CATSKDRGPFGKLFF,TGTGCCACCAGCAAAGACAGGGGGCCTTTTGGAAAACTGTTTTTT
.,TRBV7-9,.,TRBJ2-2,CASSLSSGAGELFF,TGTGCCAGCAGCTTAAGTTCGGGGGCCGGGGAGCTGTTTTTT
TRBD1,TRBV27,few,TRBJ1-5,CASSLRYPLGQEASNQPQHF,TGTGCCAGCAGTTTAAGGTACCCCCTCGGACAGGAGGCAAGCAATCAGCCCCAGCATTTT
TRBD2,TRBV6-2/TRBV6-3,.,TRBJ2-4,CASSSGLAGVGIQYF,TGTGCCAGCAGTTCGGGACTAGCGGGAGTTGGCATTCAGTACTTC
.,TRBV28,.,TRBJ1-5,CASRSSNQPQHF,TGTGCCAGCAGGAGTAGCAATCAGCCCCAGCATTTT
.,TRBV6-4,.,TRBJ2-1,CASSAGDPRNEQFF,TGTGCCAGCAGTGCGGGAGACCCACGGAATGAGCAGTTCTTC
TRBD1,TRBV7-9,.,TRBJ1-4,CASSLAPRGKANEKLFF,TGTGCCAGCAGCTTAGCACCCAGGGGGAAGGCTAATGAAAAACTGTTTTTT
.,TRBV18,.,TRBJ2-1,CASSLQRPSYNEQFF,TGTGCCAGCTCACTCCAGCGTCCCTCCTACAATGAGCAGTTCTTC
.,TRBV11-2,.,TRBJ2-3,CASSFIRGSGVRTDTQYF,TGTGCCAGCAGCTTTATCCGCGGGAGCGGCGTAAGGACAGATACGCAATATTTT
TRBD2,TRBV7-3,.,TRBJ2-1,CASSLSAGGLNEQFF,TGTGCCAGCAGCTTATCGGCGGGGGGCCTCAATGAGCAGTTCTTC
TRBD2,TRBV4-1,.,TRBJ2-7,CASSLGTSDSYEQYF,TGCGCCAGCAGCCTAGGGACTAGCGACTCCTACGAGCAGTACTTC
.,TRBV6-1,.,TRBJ1-6,CASSDRPAGLGGNSPLHF,TGTGCCAGCAGTGATCGACCTGCGGGTCTGGGCGGCAATTCACCCCTCCACTTT
TRBD2,TRBV25-1,.,TRBJ2-1,CASSEMGGRGRNEQFF,TGTGCCAGCAGTGAAATGGGCGGGAGGGGGCGGAATGAGCAGTTCTTC
.,TRBV4-1,.,TRBJ2-1,CASSFSPLASDNEQFF,TGCGCCAGCAGCTTCAGCCCCCTAGCGTCGGACAATGAGCAGTTCTTC
.,TRBV27,.,TRBJ2-4,CASRGHIAKNIQYF,TGTGCCAGCAGGGGACATATAGCCAAAAACATTCAGTACTTC
.,TRBV7-8,.,TRBJ1-5,CASSLGEDQGSNQPQHF,TGTGCCAGCAGCTTAGGGGAAGACCAGGGTAGCAATCAGCCCCAGCATTTT